What follows are 14 T cell receptor beta chains derived from one specimen sequenced in a study of response to subunit inactivated influenza vaccine. TCRdb re-called the RT-PCR reads through MiXCR, storing one row per CDR3 protein. The table includes approximately 490,000 distinct CDR3 sequences, about 7.2% detected once. Sample: PBMCs from blood, taken about 24 months after vaccination. The receptors were sampled from a man between 45 and 75 years old who received an inactivated influenza vaccine.

This clonotype was observed a few times. V is TRBV10-3 and J is TRBJ2-7; TRBD2 matches at 9 bases. CDR3 size: 15 residues. Germline V gives CDR1 ENHRY, CDR2 SYGVKD. V shed 0 bases and J 3 bases; nucleotides not matched to a gene: 3. The CDR3 is CAISESGTSNYEQYF. Here the CDR3 DNA reads TGTGCCATCAGTGAGTCGGGGACTAGCAACTACGAGCAGTACTTC.

This chain connects TRBV11-1 to TRBJ2-1; 10 nucleotides match TRBD2. This CDR3 has 20 residues. CDR1 and CDR2 (germline): SGHAT, FQDESV (reference sequence). Losses at the gene ends were 8 bases for V and 6 bases for J; bases not matched to a gene: 25. CDR3 region: CASGARWGLAGGPRGNEQFF. DNA of the CDR3: TGTGCCAGCGGAGCCCGGTGGGGATTAGCGGGGGGCCCCAGGGGCAATGAGCAGTTCTTC.

In its sample, this clonotype was seen many times. The V and J genes are TRBV7-8 and TRBJ2-5; TRBD1 might be the D (6 bases). V lost 1 base, J lost 1 base, and 10 bases lay in between. The germline V gene has CDR1 SGHVS and CDR2 FQNEAQ. CDR3 size: 15 residues. The chain's CDR3 is CASSLDRVFQETQYF. In DNA, the CDR3 is TGTGCCAGCAGCTTAGACAGGGTTTTCCAAGAGACCCAGTACTTC.

At least ten counts were recorded for this clonotype. The CDR3 DNA follows: TGTGCCAGCAGCAGGGACGGAACTTACAATGAGCAGTTCTTC. The encoded protein is CASSRDGTYNEQFF. The chain carries TRBV7-9 and TRBJ2-1, with D perhaps given as TRBD1 or TRBD2 (5 bases each). Germline V gives CDR1 SEHNR, CDR2 FQNEAQ (reference sequence). The CDR3 has 14 residues. V was pared by 5 bases and J by 4 bases, with 12 bases between.

This clonotype was counted ten times or more. This sequence joins TRBV29-1 and TRBJ2-1, with TRBD2 identical over 10 bases. The CDR3 has 12 residues. After removal of 0 bases from V and 12 bases from J, the junction contained 2 bases not matched to a gene. Looked up from germline, CDR1 is SQVTM and CDR2 is ANQGSEA. The CDR3 is CSVEERLAGQFF. The CDR3 bases are TGCAGCGTTGAAGAGCGACTAGCGGGGCAGTTCTTC.

The gene calls are TRBV20-1 and TRBJ2-5; the match to TRBD1 covers 7 bases. With V trimmed by 4 bases and J by 2 bases, 7 bases remained unmatched. Germline V gives CDR1 DFQATT, CDR2 SNEGSKA (reference sequence). CDR3 length equals 14 residues. CDR3 sequence (DNA): TGCAGTGCTAAAACACAGGGGATTCAAGAGACCCAGTACTTC. It is translated as CSAKTQGIQETQYF.

There are a few counts of this clonotype. This sequence joins TRBV6-1 and TRBJ2-1, with D possibly being TRBD2 (5 bases). Trimming shortened V by 10 bases and J by 9 bases, and 16 bases separated the two germline ends. This CDR3 contains 12 residues. Germline CDR1 is MNHNS and CDR2 is SASEGT. CDR3 sequence reads: CAIFTLGSEQFF. In DNA form, the CDR3 reads TGTGCCATCTTCACTCTTGGGAGTGAGCAGTTCTTC.

This clonotype was detected many times. The V call is TRBV4-3, the J call TRBJ2-3, with D uncertain. Germline CDR1 and CDR2: LGHNA and YSLEER. The CDR3 is 14 residues long. V was clipped by 1 base and J by 1 base, with 6 bases between them. This chain's CDR3 is CASSQGGGTDTQYF. The CDR3 DNA follows: TGCGCCAGCAGCCAAGGTGGGGGCACAGATACGCAGTATTTT.

CDR3 coding DNA: TGTGCCAGTAGTATTTTCGGTGTACCAAACACCGGGGAGCTGTTTTTT. Translated, it gives CASSIFGVPNTGELFF. V gene TRBV19 combines with J gene TRBJ2-2; D call uncertain. The CDR3 has 16 residues. The V gene lost 3 bases and the J gene lost 2 bases, with 13 bases spanning the gap. In germline, CDR1 is LNHDA, CDR2 SQIVND (reference sequence).

This clonotype was seen more than once but under ten times. The chain joins TRBV7-2 to TRBJ2-5; D unclear. Trimming shortened V by 5 bases and J by 2 bases, and 18 bases separated the two germline ends. The germline CDR1 and CDR2 sequences are SGHTA and FQGNSA. The CDR3 is made up of 16 amino acids. The CDR3 protein is CASSKGSAEPQETQYF. The CDR3, as DNA: TGTGCCAGCAGCAAAGGGTCGGCGGAACCACAAGAGACCCAGTACTTC.

This clonotype was observed at least ten times. The DNA for the CDR3 is TGTGCCAGCAGTTATACCGGGACAGGGAGTGATACGCAGTATTTT. Translating it yields CASSYTGTGSDTQYF. This chain uses TRBV6-5 with TRBJ2-3; 9 positions agree with TRBD1. J was trimmed by 6 bases and V by 3 bases; bases with no gene match: 7. The germline V gene encodes CDR1 MNHEY and CDR2 SVGAGI. There are 15 residues in the CDR3.

This clonotype was seen ten or more times. The chain carries TRBV13 and TRBJ1-2; unclear D gene. Trimming left V 5 bases short and J 6 bases short, with 13 bases between. The V gene's germline CDR1 is PRHDT and CDR2 FYEKMQ (reference sequence). The length of the CDR3 is 13 residues. The CDR3 DNA sequence: TGTGCCAGCAGCACGTTACTATTCCATGGCTACACCTTC. Protein sequence: CASSTLLFHGYTF. Filled out from reference TRBV13 and TRBJ1-2, the complete variable domain reads AAGVIQSPRHLIKEKRETATLKCYPIPRHDTVYWYQQGPGQDPQFLISFYEKMQSDKGSIPDRFSAQQFSDYHSELNMSSLELGDSALYFCASSTLLFHGYTFGSGTRLTVV.

The chain has TRBV6-1 and TRBJ1-2, with D maybe TRBD1 (5 bases). Germline V CDR1 and CDR2: MNHNS, SASEGT. V lost 7 bases, J lost 8 bases, and 17 bases lay in between. The length of the CDR3 is 13 residues. CDR3 region: CASTQGRSGGYTF. The CDR3 region has the DNA TGTGCCAGCACGCAGGGCCGTTCGGGAGGCTACACCTTC.

This clonotype showed up just a few times. J is TRBJ1-6 and V is TRBV7-2; 7 positions match TRBD1. The germline V gene encodes CDR1 SGHTA and CDR2 FQGNSA. Losses at the gene ends were 5 bases for V and 12 bases for J; bases not matched to a gene: 7. The CDR3 runs 13 residues. The CDR3 coding sequence is TGTGCCAGCAGCCCCGGGACAGATCTACCCCTCCACTTT. This sequence encodes CASSPGTDLPLHF.